The 10 T cell receptor beta chains below were found in one sample sequenced in a study of shared clonotypes between healthy human individuals. TCRdb's copy holds only in-frame clones and misses some; the assay was immunoSEQ multiplex PCR. Seen here are some 2,400,000 clones, nearly 97% observed once, and the top ten hold approximately 0.13%. Sequences were obtained from naive CD4+ T cells sorted from blood. The subset here: CD45RA+ positively selected. Receptors were obtained from a man between 18 and 29 years old in good health.

The chain carries TRBV6-7 and TRBJ2-2; tentative D call: TRBD1 (6 bases). TRBV6-7 is an ORF, and what it does is uncertain. There are 14 residues in the CDR3. Deletions cut 5 bases from V and 5 bases from J, with 12 bases between. In DNA, the CDR3 is TGTGCCAGCAGTACAGGGTGGGGGACCGGGGAGCTGTTTTTT. It is translated as CASSTGWGTGELFF.

This chain links TRBV5-4 with TRBJ2-5; 13 bases are shared with TRBD2. Losses at the gene ends were 4 bases for V and 3 bases for J; bases not matched to a gene: 0. Germline CDR1 SGHNT, CDR2 YYREEE (reference sequence). CDR3 length equals 14 residues. CDR3 protein: CASSTSGREETQYF. CDR3 sequence (DNA): TGTGCCAGCAGCACTAGCGGGAGGGAAGAGACCCAGTACTTC.

The V gene is TRBV28, the J gene TRBJ2-3; 7 nucleotides align to TRBD2. Germline CDR1 is MDHEN and CDR2 is SYDVKM. The CDR3 spans 15 residues. Losses at the gene ends were 7 bases for V and 0 bases for J; bases not matched to a gene: 7. CDR3: CASTNLGGSTDTQYF. The CDR3 DNA reads as TGTGCCAGCACCAACTTGGGGGGGAGCACAGATACGCAGTATTTT.

J is TRBJ2-7 and V is TRBV7-9, with 10 nucleotides matching TRBD2. This CDR3 has 14 residues. V trimming: 3 bases; J trimming: 7 bases; junction bases outside the gene matches: 6. Germline CDR1 is SEHNR and CDR2 is FQNEAQ (reference sequence). CDR3 sequence: CASSLSSGSGEQYF. Written as DNA, the CDR3 is TGTGCCAGCAGCTTGTCTAGCGGGAGCGGGGAGCAGTACTTC.

This sequence joins TRBV18 and TRBJ2-2, with a tentative D call TRBD1 (5 bases). V was clipped by 4 bases and J by 4 bases, with 16 bases between them. CDR1 is KGHSH and CDR2 is LQKENI in the germline V gene. There are 16 residues in the CDR3. CDR3 sequence: CASSLDGEGATGELFF. The CDR3, as DNA: TGTGCCAGCTCACTTGACGGAGAAGGGGCCACCGGGGAGCTGTTTTTT. Full variable domain (outside the CDR3, taken from reference TRBV18 and TRBJ2-2): NAGVMQNPRHLVRRRGQEARLRCSPMKGHSHVYWYRQLPEEGLKFMVYLQKENIIDESGMPKERFSAEFPKEGPSILRIQQVVRGDSAAYFCASSLDGEGATGELFFGEGSRLTVL.

This chain connects TRBV2 to TRBJ2-3; D is possibly TRBD2 (6 bases). V lost 5 bases and J 0 bases, leaving 12 bases between the germline ends. CDR3 size: 15 residues. The germline V gene has CDR1 SNHLY and CDR2 FYNNEI. DNA for the CDR3: TGTGCCAGCAGTTTAAGGGACTCGAGCACAGATACGCAGTATTTT. Amino acid sequence: CASSLRDSSTDTQYF.

The rearrangement links TRBV9 to TRBJ1-6, with 7 positions matching TRBD1. V was clipped by 5 bases and J by 6 bases; unmatched bases: 11. CDR3 length equals 16 residues. Per germline, CDR1 SGDLS and CDR2 YYNGEE. The CDR3 coding sequence is TGTGCCAGCAGTAAAGATTCCGGGACAGTTAATTCACCCCTCCACTTT. The encoded protein is CASSKDSGTVNSPLHF.

This chain uses TRBV2 with TRBJ2-5, with D perhaps TRBD1 or TRBD2 (5 bases each). The V gene lost 4 bases and the J gene lost 0 bases, with 9 bases spanning the gap. The CDR3 runs to 14 residues. CDR1 and CDR2 (germline): SNHLY, FYNNEI. CDR3 DNA: TGTGCCAGCAGTGTCCCGGGACACCAAGAGACCCAGTACTTC. This translates into CASSVPGHQETQYF.

The CDR3 bases are TGTGCCAGCAGCCCATCCCCCGGCGGGACAGGGGCCTACGAGCAGTACTTC. Its translation: CASSPSPGGTGAYEQYF. The chain links TRBV5-4 to TRBJ2-7; 10 bases are shared with TRBD1. Germline trimming cut 4 bases from V and 2 bases from J; bases unmatched to any gene: 12. In germline, CDR1 is SGHNT, CDR2 YYREEE (reference sequence). CDR3 length equals 17 residues.

This CDR3 reads CASTQVGGNQPQHF. As DNA, the CDR3 is TGTGCCAGTACCCAGGTTGGGGGCAATCAGCCCCAGCATTTT. The chain recombines TRBV19 with TRBJ1-5, with unresolved D. The CDR3 has 14 residues. Deletions cut 7 bases from V and 2 bases from J, with 12 bases between. Germline CDR1 is LNHDA and CDR2 is SQIVND (reference sequence).